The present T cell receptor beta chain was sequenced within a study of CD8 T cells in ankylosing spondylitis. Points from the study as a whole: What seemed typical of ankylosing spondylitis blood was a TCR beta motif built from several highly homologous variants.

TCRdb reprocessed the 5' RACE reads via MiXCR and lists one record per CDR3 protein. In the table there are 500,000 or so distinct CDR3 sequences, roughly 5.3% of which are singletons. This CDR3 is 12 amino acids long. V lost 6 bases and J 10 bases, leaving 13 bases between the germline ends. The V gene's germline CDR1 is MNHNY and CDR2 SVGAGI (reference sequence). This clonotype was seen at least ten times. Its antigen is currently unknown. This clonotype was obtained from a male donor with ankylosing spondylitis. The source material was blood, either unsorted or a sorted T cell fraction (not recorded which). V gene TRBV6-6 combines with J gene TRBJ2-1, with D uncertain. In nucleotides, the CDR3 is TGTGCCAGCAGCTCGGGTGTCCGGGAGCAGTTCTTC. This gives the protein CASSSGVREQFF.